This TCR beta chain was profiled in a study of blood T cell repertoires in COVID-19. In the study overall: There were acute and convalescent COVID-19 samples, and they came from the United States, Italy and Spain. Sample material is recorded as cDNA or gDNA derived from T cells, B-cell-depleted T cells, or PBMCs.

From germline, CDR1 is SGHTS and CDR2 YDEGEE. The CDR3 spans 13 residues. V was shortened by 4 bases and J by 1 base, with 8 bases between the two germline ends. Authors' analysis steps: Nucleated cell counts were estimated from reference gene primer amplification. Generated by immunoSEQ multiplex PCR, the TCRdb table keeps only in-frame clones and is missing some. V and J calls and clone size follow that table, whereas D and trimming were derived from the DNA. The sample carries hundreds of thousands of clones, around 84% recorded once. This TCR was recovered from a man aged 65 to 85 with acute or convalescent COVID-19. The chain recombines TRBV5-8 with TRBJ1-1; D might be TRBD1 (5 bases). Sequenced input: peripheral blood. The CDR3 sequence is CASSRQKNTEAFF. Here the CDR3 DNA reads TGTGCCAGCAGCCGACAGAAGAACACTGAAGCTTTCTTT.